This TCR beta chain is drawn from a study of blood T cell repertoires in COVID-19. As originally analysed: Reference gene primer amplification in the assay estimated nucleated cell counts. Data came from immunoSEQ multiplex PCR; TCRdb stores just in-frame clones and leaves some out. Clonal size and the V and J genes are those of that table, whereas D and trimming came from the DNA. The sample lists 200,000 to 250,000 clones, 87% occurring once. Those enrolled, adults aged about 18 to 89 years, came from 24 US areas. Membership in each cohort depended on participant-reported clinical history. The source is a young man with acute COVID-19. Source material: PBMCs or T cells enriched from blood (not recorded which).

In DNA form, the CDR3 reads TGTGCCTGGAGTGCGGTCTATGGCTACACCTTC. It codes for CAWSAVYGYTF. This chain connects TRBV30 to TRBJ1-2, with D hard to call. This CDR3 spans 11 amino acids. V lost 1 base and J lost 4, with 4 bases in between. Germline-derived CDR1 and CDR2 are GTSNPN and SVGIG (reference sequence).